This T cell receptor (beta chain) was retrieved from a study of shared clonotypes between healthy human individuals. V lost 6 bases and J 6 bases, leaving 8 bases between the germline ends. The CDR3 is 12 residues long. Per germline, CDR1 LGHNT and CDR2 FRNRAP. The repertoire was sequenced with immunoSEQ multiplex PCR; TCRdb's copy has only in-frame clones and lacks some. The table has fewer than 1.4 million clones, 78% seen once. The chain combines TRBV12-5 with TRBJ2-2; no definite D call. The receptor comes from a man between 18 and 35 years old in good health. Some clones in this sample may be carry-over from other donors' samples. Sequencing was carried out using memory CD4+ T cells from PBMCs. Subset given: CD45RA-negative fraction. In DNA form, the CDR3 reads TGTGCTAGTGGAACAGCTGCCGGGGAGCTGTTTTTT. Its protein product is CASGTAAGELFF.